Given below is one TCR beta chain in context. The antigen remains undetermined. This sample was taken from a study of T cell responses to AZD1222 COVID-19 vaccine. TCRdb keeps only in-frame clones here, not all; method: immunoSEQ multiplex PCR. The table records 20,000 to 30,000 clones, over 75% of them present only once. Trimming left V 3 bases short and J 7 bases short, with 9 bases between. Germline V gene lookup returns CDR1 LGHDT and CDR2 YNNKEL (reference sequence). This CDR3 spans 12 amino acids. Study results and limitations: No repertoire was sampled before or during the peak T cell response, only after it.

This chain connects TRBV3-1 (or the pseudogene TRBV3-2) to TRBJ1-2, with D perhaps matching TRBD1 (5 bases). The source of this sequence is an adult who received the AZD1222 COVID-19 vaccine. The sample here was peripheral blood, taken 28 days after the second AZD1222 dose. The CDR3 DNA sequence: TGTGCCAGCAGCCATGGGGGTGGTGGCTACACCTTC. Translation gives CASSHGGGGYTF.